This T cell receptor (beta chain) was profiled in a study of neurological immune-mediated disorders. From the 5' RACE reads, TCRdb called clonotypes with MiXCR, one entry per CDR3 protein. The table lists around 80,000 distinct CDR3 sequences, about 9.3% of them singletons. The germline CDR1 and CDR2 sequences are SGHDT and YYEEEE. The CDR3 extends over 16 amino acids. Trimming shortened V by 6 bases and J by 2 bases, and 15 bases separated the two germline ends. The table lists this clonotype with many counts. The sequence came from a man between 35 and 55 years old in good health. This sequence joins TRBV5-6 and TRBJ2-6, with TRBD2 as a possible D gene (6 bases). Sequenced sample: PBMCs. This CDR3 reads CASTVWEATGANVLTF. CDR3 DNA sequence: TGTGCCAGCACCGTCTGGGAGGCCACTGGGGCCAACGTCCTGACTTTC.